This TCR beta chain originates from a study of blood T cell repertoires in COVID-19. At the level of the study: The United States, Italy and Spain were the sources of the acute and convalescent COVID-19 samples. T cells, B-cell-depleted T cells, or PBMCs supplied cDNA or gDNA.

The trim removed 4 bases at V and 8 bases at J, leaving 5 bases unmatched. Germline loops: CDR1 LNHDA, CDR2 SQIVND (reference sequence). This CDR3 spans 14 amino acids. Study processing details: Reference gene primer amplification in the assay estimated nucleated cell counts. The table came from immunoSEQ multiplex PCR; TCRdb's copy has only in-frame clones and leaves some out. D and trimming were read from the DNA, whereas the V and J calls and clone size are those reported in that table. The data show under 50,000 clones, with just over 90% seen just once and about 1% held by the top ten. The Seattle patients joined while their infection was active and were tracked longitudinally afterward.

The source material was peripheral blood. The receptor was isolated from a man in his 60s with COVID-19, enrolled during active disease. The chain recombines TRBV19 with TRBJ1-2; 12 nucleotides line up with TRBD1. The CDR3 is CASSRGQGAKGYTF. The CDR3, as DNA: TGTGCCAGTAGTAGGGGACAGGGGGCGAAAGGCTACACCTTC.